This T cell receptor (beta chain) appears in the sequencing data of a study of T cell responses to AZD1222 COVID-19 vaccine. The assay was immunoSEQ multiplex PCR, and TCRdb's table has in-frame clones only and misses some. This sample carries roughly 150,000 clones, 92% of them seen once, and the ten largest clones take around 0.99%. Concerning this clone: Its antigen is still unknown.

V lost 2 bases to trimming and J lost 1 base, with 15 bases between them. The germline CDR1 and CDR2 sequences are SEHNR and FQNEAQ (reference sequence). This CDR3 region has 17 residues. Whole-study results and caveats: Clonal diversity was possibly underestimated; the donors were predominantly white British and more often female. The number of AZD1222 recipients seropositive at baseline was only 6 or 7.

The V and J genes are TRBV7-9 and TRBJ2-1; D is perhaps TRBD2 (6 bases). The sample in question was peripheral blood, obtained 28 days after the second AZD1222 dose. The TCR was taken from an adult who received the AZD1222 COVID-19 vaccine. As DNA, the CDR3 is TGTGCCAGCAGCTTAAGTCCGCGGGAAGTTTCCTACAATGAGCAGTTCTTC. This translates into CASSLSPREVSYNEQFF.